The source of this TCR beta chain is a study of T-cell reconstitution after alpha-beta-depleted transplantation in children. This clonotype has just a few counts. The ends lost 2 bases at V and 5 bases at J; junction bases unmatched: 8. The CDR3 has 15 residues. CDR1 is DFQATT, CDR2 SNEGSKA, per germline (reference sequence). The TCRbeta library was prepared with unique molecular identifiers. TCRdb reanalysed the PCR reads using MiXCR and keeps one entry per CDR3 protein. The sample holds about 250,000 distinct CDR3 sequences, 20% to 30% seen once. The clonotype was recovered from a female patient between 2 and 15 years old who had a stem cell transplant for congenital amegakaryocytic thrombocytopenia, so the T cells may come from the graft donor. The chain uses TRBV20-1 and TRBJ2-3, with 9 bases aligning to TRBD2. The sequenced sample was PBMCs, mostly from graft donor cells, obtained 360 days after TCRalphabeta/CD19-depleted stem cell transplant. The CDR3 region is CSARLVAGVVDTQYF. CDR3 coding DNA: TGCAGTGCTAGATTGGTAGCGGGAGTGGTAGATACGCAGTATTTT.